This T cell receptor beta chain was observed in a study of blood T cell repertoires in COVID-19. The wider study: Italy, Spain and the United States were the sources of the convalescent and acute COVID-19 samples. From T cells, B-cell-depleted T cells, or PBMCs came the material, which was cDNA or gDNA.

In the source study's methods: Amplification from reference gene primers served as the basis for estimated nucleated cell counts. Some clones are missing from TCRdb's copy, which holds only in-frame ones; the method was immunoSEQ multiplex PCR. The D gene and trimming were derived from the DNA, and the V and J assignments and clone size from that table. Seen here are 100,000 to 150,000 clones, over 70% observed once, and the top ten hold 3.8%. CDR3 length: 13 residues. V was shortened by 4 bases and J by 0 bases, with 9 bases between the two germline ends. CDR1 and CDR2 (germline): SQVTM, ANQGSEA. The TCR sequence derives from a woman aged 50 to 65 with acute or convalescent COVID-19. The sequenced material came from peripheral blood. This chain links TRBV29-1 with TRBJ1-1; the D is unclear. The CDR3 reads CSVVADMNTEAFF. As DNA, the CDR3 is TGCAGCGTTGTCGCAGACATGAACACTGAAGCTTTCTTT.